The clone carrying this T cell receptor beta chain was detected once. The source of the sample is a study of cytomegalovirus exposure and HLA in healthy donors. In the PCR, 60 Vbeta and 13 Jbeta primers were used. Using immunoSEQ multiplex PCR, the repertoire was profiled, and TCRdb retains in-frame clones only, with some absent. The sample carries about 170,000 clones, approximately 78% recorded once. Per the germline V gene, CDR1 is SGHTS and CDR2 is YDEGEE. Losses at the gene ends were 0 bases for V and 4 bases for J; bases not matched to a gene: 2. The CDR3 is made up of 14 amino acids. Input material: PBMCs. This chain uses TRBV5-8 with TRBJ1-1; TRBD1 matches at 8 bases. The sequence derives from a woman aged 45-65 years in good health and CMV-seropositive. This chain's CDR3 is CASSLGTGGTEAFF. CDR3 coding DNA: TGTGCCAGCAGCTTGGGAACAGGGGGCACTGAAGCTTTCTTT.